One and the same sample provided the 32 T cell receptor beta chains below, sequenced in a study of post-analysis software for immune sequencing data. Notes on the study in general: Elevated frequency relative to controls characterized four or five TRBV segments in patients, TRBV5-6, TRBV5-1 and TRBV20-1 among them.

Incorporated into the TCR beta cDNA libraries were unique molecular identifiers, which served to reduce PCR and sequencing biases. TCRdb re-analysed the PCR reads in MiXCR, keeping a single row per CDR3 protein. The sample has 650,000 to 900,000 distinct CDR3 sequences; 46% are singletons. Antigens for these TCRs are unknown. The sequencing input was blood. Receptor source: a girl aged 10-17 years with multiple sclerosis.

The chain is built from TRBV30 and TRBJ2-3; the match to TRBD2 covers 9 bases. CDR1 and CDR2 from the germline V gene are GTSNPN and SVGIG (reference sequence). CDR3 length equals 16 residues. V was clipped by 0 bases and J by 4 bases; unmatched bases: 8. Here the CDR3 reads CAWSVRLAGRADTQYF. The CDR3, as DNA: TGTGCCTGGAGTGTAAGGCTAGCGGGAAGGGCAGATACGCAGTATTTT.

The chain recombines TRBV13 with TRBJ2-1, with D possibly TRBD1 on 5 matching bases. The V end was cut by 4 bases, the J end by 8 bases, with 15 bases between. CDR1 and CDR2 from the germline V gene are PRHDT and FYEKMQ (reference sequence). This CDR3 is built from 14 residues. The CDR3 DNA follows: TGTGCCAGCAGCTCCTACTTTGGGGCCGATGAGCAGTTCTTC. Translating it yields CASSSYFGADEQFF.

This clonotype was observed a handful of times. The rearrangement joins TRBV15 to TRBJ1-2, with D maybe TRBD1 (5 bases). CDR1 and CDR2 (germline): LNHNV, YYDKDF (reference sequence). The length of the CDR3 is 13 residues. Between the trimmed V and J ends, which lost 6 bases and 8 bases, there was a span of 16 bases. The CDR3 sequence is CATSNGDLKGYTF. The CDR3 DNA reads TGTGCCACCAGTAACGGGGACTTAAAGGGCTACACCTTC.

This clonotype has just a few counts. The chain employs TRBV7-3 and TRBJ2-3, with 7 bases that match TRBD1. CDR1 and CDR2 from the germline V gene are SGHTA and FQGTGA. The V and J ends lost 5 bases and 6 bases, in that order; junction bases with no gene match: 8. The CDR3 covers 14 residues. The CDR3 DNA reads as TGTGCCAGCAGCCAGGGACAGATCTCGGATACGCAGTATTTT. Translated: CASSQGQISDTQYF.

The chain employs TRBV5-6 and TRBJ1-2, with TRBD1 as a possible D gene (6 bases). The CDR3 is made up of 17 amino acids. Per germline, CDR1 SGHDT and CDR2 YYEEEE. The germline V and J ends were trimmed by 0 bases and 2 bases, with 17 bases remaining between them. CDR3 nucleotide sequence: TGTGCCAGCAGCTTGGAAACACCCAAAACAGGGAACTATGGCTACACCTTC. It encodes CASSLETPKTGNYGYTF.

The V call is TRBV11-1, the J call TRBJ2-5, with TRBD2 matching 10 bases. Trimming took 0 bases from V and 4 from J; bases not matched to a gene: 5. This CDR3 is 16 amino acids long. The germline CDR1 and CDR2 sequences are SGHAT and FQDESV (reference sequence). CDR3: CASSLAPSGSRETQYF. For the CDR3, the DNA is TGTGCCAGCAGCTTAGCGCCTAGCGGGAGTCGAGAGACCCAGTACTTC.

The chain is built from TRBV7-2 and TRBJ2-7, with TRBD2 identical over 8 bases. The V gene's germline CDR1 is SGHTA and CDR2 FQGNSA. This CDR3 is built from 16 residues. V was pared by 4 bases and J by 2 bases, with 10 bases of the junction left unmatched. The CDR3 region has the DNA TGTGCCAGCAGCTCTCCGGGACTAGTGCCCCCCTACGAGCAGTACTTC. As protein: CASSSPGLVPPYEQYF.

V usage is TRBV20-1 and J usage is TRBJ2-1, with 11 nucleotides matching TRBD2. The V gene's germline CDR1 is DFQATT and CDR2 SNEGSKA (reference sequence). V lost 5 bases to trimming and J lost 8 bases; unmatched junction nucleotides: 8. The CDR3 length is 14 residues. As DNA, the CDR3 is TGCAGTGCTGGGCTAGCGGGAGGAATCGATGAGCAGTTCTTC. Protein: CSAGLAGGIDEQFF.

The chain couples TRBV6-1 to TRBJ1-1, with 7 bases aligning to TRBD1. The CDR3 has 14 residues. Unmatched junction bases numbered 2, after V lost 4 bases and J lost 0 bases. Germline-derived CDR1 and CDR2 are MNHNS and SASEGT. The CDR3 DNA follows: TGTGCCAGCAGTGCGACAGGGATGAACACTGAAGCTTTCTTT. As protein: CASSATGMNTEAFF.

About this clonotype itself: This may arise from a read error, as a much more abundant clone is one base away. CDR3 in amino acids: CAISESGSLGGGYTF. CDR3 nucleotide sequence: TGTGCCATCAGTGAAAGCGGATCACTGGGAGGAGGCTACACCTTC. The chain has TRBV10-3 and TRBJ1-2; D remains ambiguous. Trimming removed 3 bases from V and 8 bases from J, with 19 bases in between. Germline V gene data show CDR1 as ENHRY and CDR2 as SYGVKD. The CDR3 is 15 residues long.

The rearrangement uses TRBV4-2 and TRBJ2-2; 13 positions agree with TRBD2. The CDR3 has 17 amino acids. Germline V gene data show CDR1 as LGHNA and CDR2 as YNFKEQ. Trimming took 3 bases from V and 7 from J; bases not matched to a gene: 8. DNA for the CDR3: TGTGCCAGCAGCCACCTCGGGACTAGCGGGATAGGCGGGGAGCTGTTTTTT. This encodes CASSHLGTSGIGGELFF.

V gene TRBV5-5 combines with J gene TRBJ2-1, with D uncertain. Looked up from germline, CDR1 is SGHKS and CDR2 is YYEKEE (reference sequence). V was pared by 7 bases and J by 5 bases, with 13 bases between. This CDR3 has 13 amino acids. CDR3 region: CASLIAPDNEQFF. The CDR3, as DNA: TGTGCCAGCCTCATAGCACCTGACAATGAGCAGTTCTTC.

The chain couples TRBV7-2 to TRBJ2-5, with D possibly TRBD2 on 6 matching bases. The CDR3 totals 13 residues. Germline V gives CDR1 SGHTA, CDR2 FQGNSA. V lost 5 bases and J lost 2, with 9 bases in between. The CDR3 loop is CASSRRVQETQYF. The CDR3 DNA is TGTGCCAGCAGCCGGAGGGTGCAAGAGACCCAGTACTTC. Full variable domain (outside the CDR3, taken from reference TRBV7-2 and TRBJ2-5): GAGVSQSPSNKVTEKGKDVELRCDPISGHTALYWYRQSLGQGLEFLIYFQGNSAPDKSGLPSDRFSAERTGGSVSTLTIQRTQQEDSAVYLCASSRRVQETQYFGPGTRLLVL.

This chain connects TRBV20-1 to TRBJ2-3; 10 nucleotides agree with TRBD2. With V trimmed by 4 bases and J by 6 bases, 4 bases remained unmatched. There are 13 residues in the CDR3. Germline V CDR1 and CDR2: DFQATT, SNEGSKA (reference sequence). The CDR3 DNA sequence: TGCAGTGCTATTCAGACTAGCGGGGATACGCAGTATTTT. It yields the protein CSAIQTSGDTQYF.

There are a few counts of this clonotype. V gene TRBV12-3 or TRBV12-4 combines with J gene TRBJ2-3, with D hard to call. The V end was cut by 3 bases, the J end by 0 bases, with 10 bases between. The CDR3 is made up of 15 amino acids. CDR3 amino acids: CASSFGGASTDTQYF. The DNA for the CDR3 is TGTGCCAGCAGTTTTGGCGGAGCTAGCACAGATACGCAGTATTTT.

Worth noting for this clonotype: A junction end diverges from the germline sequence, so it may reflect a read error. The genes are TRBV7-2 and TRBJ1-1; D may be TRBD1 (6 bases). CDR1 and CDR2 (germline): SGHTA, FQGNSA. The CDR3 runs to 13 residues. Here the CDR3 reads CASNPWGDTGAFF. In DNA form, the CDR3 reads TGTGCCAGCAACCCCTGGGGGGACACTGGAGCTTTCTTT.

J is TRBJ1-1 and V is TRBV7-9, with D possibly being TRBD1 (5 bases). The germline V gene encodes CDR1 SEHNR and CDR2 FQNEAQ (reference sequence). This CDR3 spans 13 amino acids. V lost 1 base and J 6 bases, leaving 9 bases between the germline ends. In DNA form, the CDR3 reads TGTGCCAGCAGCTTAGTGGGGGTCGCTGAAGCTTTCTTT. Amino acid sequence: CASSLVGVAEAFF.

The CDR3 sequence is CASGFNAHSGRVETQYF. The CDR3 DNA reads TGTGCTAGTGGTTTTAACGCCCATAGCGGGAGAGTGGAGACCCAGTACTTC. The genes are TRBV12-5 and TRBJ2-5, with 9 nucleotides matching TRBD2. The V segment lost 3 bases and the J segment 5 bases; nucleotides outside the gene matches: 13. Germline CDR1 is LGHNT and CDR2 is FRNRAP. The CDR3 runs to 17 residues.

This clonotype occurred many times. The rearrangement joins TRBV7-2 to TRBJ1-5, with D possibly TRBD1 on 5 matching bases. CDR1 and CDR2 from the germline V gene are SGHTA and FQGNSA. The length of the CDR3 is 14 residues. With 5 bases removed from V and 0 bases from J, the gap between germline ends came to 8 bases. This chain's CDR3 is CASSMTDSNQPQHF. DNA of the CDR3: TGTGCCAGCAGCATGACAGATAGCAATCAGCCCCAGCATTTT.

This clonotype appeared a few times. The CDR3 nucleotides read TGTGCCATCAGTGGGGGACAGGGAGGCGATACGCAGTATTTT. The encoded protein is CAISGGQGGDTQYF. The chain is built from TRBV10-3 and TRBJ2-3; 9 bases agree with TRBD1. Germline loops: CDR1 ENHRY, CDR2 SYGVKD. Trimming removed 4 bases from V and 6 bases from J; junction bases left unmatched: 5. The CDR3 has 14 amino acids.

This clonotype was recorded many times. The chain is built from TRBV7-2 and TRBJ2-3, with a weak D call TRBD1 (6 bases). V was shortened by 4 bases and J by 0 bases, with 11 bases between the two germline ends. The CDR3 contains 15 residues. CDR1 SGHTA and CDR2 FQGNSA come from the germline V gene. CDR3 in DNA: TGTGCCAGCAGCTCGCCGGACAGCAGCACAGATACGCAGTATTTT. It codes for CASSSPDSSTDTQYF.

The V gene is TRBV11-2, the J gene TRBJ2-3; the D gene could be TRBD1 or TRBD2 (5 bases each). Trimming cost V 7 bases and J 4 bases, with 24 bases left between them. CDR3 length equals 17 residues. Germline loops: CDR1 SGHAT, CDR2 FQNNGV. Here the CDR3 DNA reads TGTGCCAGCACCTCGCTCCGGGGCCCAGGAATGGCAGATACGCAGTATTTT. This gives the protein CASTSLRGPGMADTQYF. Based on the CDR3 plus reference TRBV11-2 and TRBJ2-3, the full variable domain is EAGVAQSPRYKIIEKRQSVAFWCNPISGHATLYWYQQILGQGPKLLIQFQNNGVVDDSQLPKDRFSAERLKGVDSTLKIQPAKLEDSAVYLCASTSLRGPGMADTQYFGPGTRLTVL.

The chain links TRBV21-1 to TRBJ2-7; the table's D call, TRBD2, has no DNA check behind it. TRBV21-1 is deemed a pseudogene. The CDR3 runs 20 residues. Written as DNA, the CDR3 is TGTGCCAGCAGCAAAACGTTCGGGCTAGCGGGAGGCCCTTATAGTCTAGAGCAGTACTTC. Translation: CASSKTFGLAGGPYSLEQYF.

J is TRBJ1-2 and V is TRBV27; perhaps TRBD1 as D (5 bases). CDR1 is MNHEY, CDR2 SMNVEV, per germline (reference sequence). V was cut by 4 bases and J by 8 bases, with 17 bases left in between. The CDR3 length is 14 residues. The CDR3 bases are TGTGCCAGCAGTTCGGCTCTGGGGGTGGAGGGCTACACCTTC. It encodes CASSSALGVEGYTF.

The rearrangement links TRBV15 to TRBJ2-1; a possible D gene is TRBD2 (7 bases). Trimming took 5 bases from V and 9 from J, leaving 26 bases between them. This CDR3 is 17 amino acids long. Germline V gene lookup returns CDR1 LNHNV and CDR2 YYDKDF (reference sequence). The chain's CDR3 is CATSHNREGLGGGEQFF. The CDR3 DNA sequence: TGTGCCACCAGCCATAACAGGGAGGGCCTTGGCGGGGGTGAGCAGTTCTTC.

The gene calls are TRBV5-1 and TRBJ2-5; 8 bases line up with TRBD1. The CDR3 length is 11 residues. Trimming cost V 4 bases and J 11 bases; bases outside gene matches: 4. Germline lookup yields CDR1 SGHRS and CDR2 YFSETQ. In DNA form, the CDR3 reads TGCGCCAGCAGCACGACAGGGGAGCAGTACTTC. Residues: CASSTTGEQYF.

This chain joins TRBV4-1 and TRBJ1-6; possible D gene TRBD1, 6 bases. This CDR3 has 16 amino acids. V was cut by 4 bases and J by 7 bases, with 17 bases left in between. CDR1 and CDR2 from the germline V gene are MGHRA and YSYEKL. The CDR3 bases are TGCGCCAGCAGCCTTACCGGGGACACGATCAATTCACCCCTCCACTTT. This gives the protein CASSLTGDTINSPLHF.

This clonotype showed up just a few times. This rearrangement joins TRBV4-1 to TRBJ2-1, with D maybe TRBD1 (6 bases). The CDR3 runs 14 residues. Germline V gene data show CDR1 as MGHRA and CDR2 as YSYEKL. V was pared by 0 bases and J by 9 bases, with 12 bases between. CDR3 nucleotide sequence: TGCGCCAGCAGCCAAGATTCGGGGACATTTGAGCAGTTCTTC. Protein: CASSQDSGTFEQFF.

The CDR3 loop is CASSYSPPGTSAGELFF. The CDR3 DNA follows: TGTGCCAGCAGTTACTCGCCTCCGGGGACTAGCGCCGGGGAGCTGTTTTTT. The rearrangement links TRBV6-5 to TRBJ2-2; 10 positions match TRBD2. Germline loops: CDR1 MNHEY, CDR2 SVGAGI. V trimming: 0 bases; J trimming: 6 bases; junction bases outside the gene matches: 7. The CDR3 spans 17 residues.

The chain is built from TRBV20-1 and TRBJ1-1; the match to TRBD1 covers 9 bases. Losses at the gene ends were 0 bases for V and 4 bases for J; bases not matched to a gene: 6. CDR1 is DFQATT and CDR2 is SNEGSKA in the germline V gene (reference sequence). The CDR3 runs 15 residues. The CDR3 sequence is CSARDLGQGFTEAFF. CDR3 nucleotide sequence: TGCAGTGCTAGAGACTTGGGACAGGGATTCACTGAAGCTTTCTTT.

The chain is built from TRBV27 and TRBJ2-1; no firm D call. Per germline, CDR1 MNHEY and CDR2 SMNVEV (reference sequence). The CDR3 contains 12 residues. The germline V and J ends were trimmed by 8 bases and 7 bases, with 12 bases remaining between them. This CDR3 is CASGIWRNEQFF. CDR3 nucleotide sequence: TGTGCCAGCGGAATTTGGCGGAATGAGCAGTTCTTC.

J is TRBJ2-1 and V is TRBV9; tentatively, D is TRBD1 or TRBD2 (5 bases each). CDR3 length: 19 residues. Trimming removed 3 bases at V and 0 bases at J, with 22 bases between. Germline V gene data show CDR1 as SGDLS and CDR2 as YYNGEE. CDR3 sequence (DNA): TGTGCCAGCAGCGGCGATTCTTGGGGCCGGGGTAGCTCCTACAATGAGCAGTTCTTC. Residues: CASSGDSWGRGSSYNEQFF.